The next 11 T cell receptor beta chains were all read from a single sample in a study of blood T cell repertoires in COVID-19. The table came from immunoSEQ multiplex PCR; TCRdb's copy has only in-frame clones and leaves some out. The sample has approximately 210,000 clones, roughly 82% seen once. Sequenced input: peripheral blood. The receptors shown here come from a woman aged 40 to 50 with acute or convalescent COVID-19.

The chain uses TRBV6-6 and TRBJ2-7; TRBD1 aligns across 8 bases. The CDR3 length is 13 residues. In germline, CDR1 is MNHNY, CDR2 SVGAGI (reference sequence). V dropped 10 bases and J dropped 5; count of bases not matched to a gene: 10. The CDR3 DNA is TGTGCCACCTGGCCAGGGGGCTTGGACGAGCAGTACTTC. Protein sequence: CATWPGGLDEQYF.

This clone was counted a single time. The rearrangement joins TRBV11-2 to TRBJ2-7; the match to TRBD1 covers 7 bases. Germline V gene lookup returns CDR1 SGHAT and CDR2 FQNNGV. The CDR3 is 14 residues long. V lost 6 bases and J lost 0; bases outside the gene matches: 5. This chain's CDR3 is CASSVGTASYEQYF. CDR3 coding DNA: TGTGCCAGCAGTGTAGGGACAGCCTCCTACGAGCAGTACTTC. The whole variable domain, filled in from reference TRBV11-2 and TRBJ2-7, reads EAGVAQSPRYKIIEKRQSVAFWCNPISGHATLYWYQQILGQGPKLLIQFQNNGVVDDSQLPKDRFSAERLKGVDSTLKIQPAKLEDSAVYLCASSVGTASYEQYFGPGTRLTVT.

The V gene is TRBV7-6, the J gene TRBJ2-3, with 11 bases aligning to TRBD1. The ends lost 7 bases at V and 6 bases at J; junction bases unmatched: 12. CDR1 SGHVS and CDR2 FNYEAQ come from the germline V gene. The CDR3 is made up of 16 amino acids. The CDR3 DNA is TGTGCCAGCACCTCGGCCGGGACAGGGGGTGTGGATACGCAGTATTTT. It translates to CASTSAGTGGVDTQYF.

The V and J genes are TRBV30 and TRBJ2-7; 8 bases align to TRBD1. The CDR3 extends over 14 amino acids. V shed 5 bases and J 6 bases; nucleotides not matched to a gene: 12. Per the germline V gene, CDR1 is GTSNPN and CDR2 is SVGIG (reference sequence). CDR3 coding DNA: TGTGCCTGGGAGACAGGGGTTGGTATGCGCGAGCAGTACTTC. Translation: CAWETGVGMREQYF.

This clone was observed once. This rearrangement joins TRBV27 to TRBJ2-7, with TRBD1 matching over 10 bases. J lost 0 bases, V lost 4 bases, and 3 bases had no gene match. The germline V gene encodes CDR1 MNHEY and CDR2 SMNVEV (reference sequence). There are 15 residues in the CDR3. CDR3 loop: CASSYGQGVSYEQYF. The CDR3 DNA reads TGTGCCAGCAGTTATGGACAGGGGGTCTCCTACGAGCAGTACTTC.

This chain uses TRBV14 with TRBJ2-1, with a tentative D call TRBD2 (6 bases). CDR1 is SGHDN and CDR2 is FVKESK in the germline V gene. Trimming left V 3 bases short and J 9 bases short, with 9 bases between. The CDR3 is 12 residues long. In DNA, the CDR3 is TGTGCCAGCAGCCAGACTAGTACTGAGCAGTTCTTC. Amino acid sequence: CASSQTSTEQFF.

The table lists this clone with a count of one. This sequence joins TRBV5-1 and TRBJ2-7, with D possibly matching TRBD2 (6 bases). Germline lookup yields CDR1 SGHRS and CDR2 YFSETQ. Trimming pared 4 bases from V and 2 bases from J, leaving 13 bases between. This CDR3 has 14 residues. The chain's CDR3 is CASSRGDGAYEQYF. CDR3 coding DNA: TGCGCCAGCAGCCGCGGGGACGGTGCCTACGAGCAGTACTTC.

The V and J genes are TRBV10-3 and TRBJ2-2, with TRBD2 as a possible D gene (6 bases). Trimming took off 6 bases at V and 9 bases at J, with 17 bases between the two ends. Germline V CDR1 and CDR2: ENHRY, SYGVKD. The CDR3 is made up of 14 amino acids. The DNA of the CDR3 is TGTGCCATCAGGGAGACCGGGACTGTAAGGGAGCTGTTTTTT. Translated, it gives CAIRETGTVRELFF.

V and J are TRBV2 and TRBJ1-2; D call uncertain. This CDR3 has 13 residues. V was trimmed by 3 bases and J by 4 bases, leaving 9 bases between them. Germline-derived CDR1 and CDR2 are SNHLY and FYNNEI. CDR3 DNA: TGTGCCAGCAGTGACATGAGATCCTATGGCTACACCTTC. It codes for CASSDMRSYGYTF.

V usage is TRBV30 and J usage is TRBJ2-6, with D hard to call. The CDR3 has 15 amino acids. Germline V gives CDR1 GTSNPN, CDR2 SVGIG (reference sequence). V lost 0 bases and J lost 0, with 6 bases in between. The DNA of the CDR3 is TGTGCCTGGAGTGTTCGAGTCTCTGGGGCCAACGTCCTGACTTTC. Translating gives CAWSVRVSGANVLTF.

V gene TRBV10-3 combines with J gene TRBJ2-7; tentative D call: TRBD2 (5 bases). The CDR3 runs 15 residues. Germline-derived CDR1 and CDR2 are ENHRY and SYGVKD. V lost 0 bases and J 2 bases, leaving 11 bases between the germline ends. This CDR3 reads CAISESRDRPYEQYF. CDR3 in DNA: TGTGCCATCAGTGAGTCGAGGGATCGGCCCTACGAGCAGTACTTC.